Sequencing of this T cell receptor (beta chain) was carried out in a study of blood T cells in healthy people across ages. For the second PCR, which ran for about 7 to 11 cycles, a sample-barcoded 5' primer and a J-beta primer mix were used. MiXCR, run by TCRdb on the 5' RACE reads, gives a single entry per CDR3 protein. The repertoire includes roughly 1,000,000 distinct CDR3 sequences, around 27% of them detected once, and approximately 0.71% sits in the top ten. V was trimmed by 5 bases and J by 5 bases, leaving 21 bases between them. CDR1 is SGHAT, CDR2 FQDESV, per germline (reference sequence). This CDR3 comprises 16 residues. The data were also submitted as part of a second study, on T cells of mothers and their children.

J is TRBJ2-5 and V is TRBV11-1; D not resolved. The clonotype was recovered from a girl aged 2-10 years in good health. The material sequenced was blood. In DNA, the CDR3 is TGTGCCAGCAGCGGGTTCTGGACGGACGGTTTGGAGACCCAGTACTTC. Translated: CASSGFWTDGLETQYF.